The source of this T cell receptor (beta chain) is a study of T cells in Graves' hyperthyroidism and ophthalmopathy. Notes on the study in general: It was a median around seven months before onset that the model predicted ophthalmopathy. Blood shared most expanded thyroid clonotypes above 0.001.

The CDR3 runs to 11 residues. Germline-derived CDR1 and CDR2 are MNHNS and SASEGT. V lost 10 bases and J lost 7, with 11 bases in between. Exclusion followed for patients with uncontrolled infection, other autoimmune disease, pregnancy or lactation. Diagnoses were established using clinical symptoms, serum thyroxine and TRAb, thyroid ultrasound and orbital computed tomography. This clonotype was seen more than once but under ten times. Its antigen is not identified. RNA transcripts provided the source from which TCR beta CDR3 regions were amplified. TCR CDR3 regions were first amplified by RT-PCR with HTBI primers. MiXCR, run by TCRdb on the multiplex PCR reads, gives a single entry per CDR3 protein. The sample contains fewer than 450,000 distinct CDR3 sequences, roughly 17% of which appear only once.

The J gene is TRBJ2-1, the V gene TRBV6-1; D call uncertain. Input material: blood. This sequence originates from a woman aged 30 to 39 with Graves' hyperthyroidism that later progressed to Graves' ophthalmopathy. The CDR3 spells CATQARNEQFF. CDR3 sequence (DNA): TGTGCCACACAAGCGCGAAATGAGCAGTTCTTC.